Listed below are T cell receptor beta chains from one sample, sequenced in a study of shared T cell receptors in the human thymus. Assay used: immunoSEQ multiplex PCR; TCRdb lists only in-frame clones, some missing. The top ten hold just under 0.0095% of the sample, which has hundreds of thousands of clones, 70% to 90% seen once. The same sample was also studied in work on human thymus T cells.

Material for sequencing was thymocytes. The receptors stem from a boy younger than two with a congenital heart defect. The CDR3 runs from the conserved cysteine through the conserved F or W. A D gene is named only where the DNA matches it firmly. Clone size, where shown, is once, few, many, or a class for clones that have expanded.

D gene,clone size,V gene,J gene,CDR3 DNA,CDR3 protein
.,few,TRBV10-3,TRBJ1-1,TGTGCCATCAGTGAGTCGAAGTCCCCCACAGAGATGAACACTGAAGCTTTCTTT,CAISESKSPTEMNTEAFF
TRBD1,.,TRBV5-4,TRBJ1-2,TGTGCCAGCAGCTCCCTAATACAGGGGCTCGGCTACACCTTC,CASSSLIQGLGYTF
.,.,TRBV25-1,TRBJ2-3,TGTGCCAGCAGTGACTATACTAGCACAGATACGCAGTATTTT,CASSDYTSTDTQYF
TRBD2,.,TRBV6-6,TRBJ2-2,TGTGCCAGCAAGAGGGGCCTAGCGGCGAACACCGGGGAGCTGTTTTTT,CASKRGLAANTGELFF
TRBD1,.,TRBV7-6,TRBJ2-7,TGTGCCAGCAGCTTAAGACAGGGGGACTCCTACGAGCAGTACTTC,CASSLRQGDSYEQYF
TRBD2,.,TRBV5-1,TRBJ2-1,TGCGCCAGCAGCCCGGGGCCAAGCGGGGCCTACAATGAGCAGTTCTTC,CASSPGPSGAYNEQFF
.,.,TRBV2,TRBJ2-7,TGTGCCAGCAGTTCCTACCCCTACGAGCAGTACTTC,CASSSYPYEQYF
.,once,TRBV5-8,TRBJ2-2,TGTGCCAGCAGCGAGGACTACTGGAACACCGGGGAGCTGTTTTTT,CASSEDYWNTGELFF
TRBD2,.,TRBV29-1,TRBJ2-3,TGCAGCGTTGAACGTGGGGCTAGCGGGAGACCAGATACGCAGTATTTT,CSVERGASGRPDTQYF
TRBD1,.,TRBV5-1,TRBJ2-7,TGCGCCAGCAGCTTGGAAGGGACAGCCTACGAGCAGTACTTC,CASSLEGTAYEQYF
TRBD2,.,TRBV15,TRBJ2-3,TGTGCCACCAAGAGAAGCCTAGCGGGAGGGCCTGTGGGCACAGATACGCAGTATTTT,CATKRSLAGGPVGTDTQYF
.,.,TRBV29-1,TRBJ2-1,TGCAGCGTTGACCGCGAGGAGAAAATTGAGCAGTTCTTC,CSVDREEKIEQFF
TRBD2,.,TRBV11-2,TRBJ2-1,TGTGCCAGCAGCCTTGGACTAGCGGGTACCTACAATGAGCAGTTCTTC,CASSLGLAGTYNEQFF
TRBD2,.,TRBV5-1,TRBJ2-1,TGCGCCAGCAGCTTGGTGACTAGCGGGAGGAAGACAAATGAGCAGTTCTTC,CASSLVTSGRKTNEQFF
.,.,TRBV19,TRBJ2-7,TGTGCCAGTAGTCCCTGGGGGGGCGCTAACTACGAGCAGTACTTC,CASSPWGGANYEQYF
.,.,TRBV5-6,TRBJ1-6,TGTGCCAGCAGCGCGAGACACCCGAGCTCCTATAATTCACCCCTCCACTTT,CASSARHPSSYNSPLHF
.,.,TRBV28,TRBJ2-4,TGTGCCAGCAGTTTACAGGGGAAGGGAAACATTCAGTACTTC,CASSLQGKGNIQYF
TRBD2,.,TRBV28,TRBJ2-1,TGTGCCAGCAGTCGCGAAGGACTAGCGGGGCCACCTTACAATGAGCAGTTCTTC,CASSREGLAGPPYNEQFF
TRBD2,once,TRBV4-1,TRBJ2-1,TGCGCCAGCAGCCAAGAAATTTTTGGGACTAGCGGGGGGCCTCTAAATGAGCAGTTCTTC,CASSQEIFGTSGGPLNEQFF
.,.,TRBV5-6,TRBJ2-1,TGTGCCAGCAGCTTGGGAGGTTATGAGCAGTTCTTC,CASSLGGYEQFF
TRBD2,.,TRBV27,TRBJ2-2,TGTGCCAGCAGTACCCCTCTCGGGACTAGCGGGCCCACGAACACCGGGGAGCTGTTTTTT,CASSTPLGTSGPTNTGELFF
TRBD1,.,TRBV5-4,TRBJ2-7,TGTGCCAGCAGCTTGGAGGGACAGGGTACCTATCAACTTTCCTACGAGCAGTACTTC,CASSLEGQGTYQLSYEQYF
TRBD1,.,TRBV7-8,TRBJ2-5,TGTGCCAGCAGCTTAGTCCGTATTCAGGGGGCTGCAGAGACCCAGTACTTC,CASSLVRIQGAAETQYF
.,.,TRBV18,TRBJ1-5,TGTGCCAGCTCCCAGGCAGGTACTCAGCCCCAGCATTTT,CASSQAGTQPQHF
TRBD1,.,TRBV7-9,TRBJ2-7,TGTGCCAGCAGTTCCCGGGACAGGGGGGTATACGAGCAGTACTTC,CASSSRDRGVYEQYF
.,.,TRBV7-2,TRBJ1-6,TGTGCCAGCAGCAGCCAGGGCCAGAGAGATAATTCACCCCTCCACTTT,CASSSQGQRDNSPLHF
.,once,TRBV6-1,TRBJ2-3,TGTGCCAGCAGTGATCGGTGGAGGGATACGCAGTATTTT,CASSDRWRDTQYF
.,once,TRBV20-1,TRBJ1-1,TGCAGTGCTAATTGGGGGACAGAAGCTTTCTTT,CSANWGTEAFF
TRBD1,once,TRBV27,TRBJ1-2,TGTGCCAGCAGTTCACCGGGACAGGGGTTCTTTGGCTACACCTTC,CASSSPGQGFFGYTF
.,.,TRBV4-1,TRBJ2-2,TGCGCCAGCAGCCCTCGAACGGGGTGGGGGGAGCTGTTTTTT,CASSPRTGWGELFF
TRBD2,few,TRBV29-1,TRBJ2-3,TGCAGCGCCACACCTTCACTAGCGGGATTGACAGATACGCAGTATTTT,CSATPSLAGLTDTQYF
.,.,TRBV4-1,TRBJ2-1,TGCGCCAGCAGCCAAGATCCCCTACCGGTCTACAATGAGCAGTTCTTC,CASSQDPLPVYNEQFF
TRBD2,once,TRBV6-1,TRBJ2-7,TGTGCCAGCACTACACTAGCGGGGGAGCAGTACTTC,CASTTLAGEQYF
TRBD1,.,TRBV28,TRBJ1-2,TGTGCCAGCAGTTTAAATCGGGACAGGGTGGGTAATGGCTACACCTTC,CASSLNRDRVGNGYTF
.,.,TRBV6-5,TRBJ2-7,TGTGCCAGCAGTCAGGGGACGGAATCCTACGAGCAGTACTTC,CASSQGTESYEQYF
.,.,TRBV27,TRBJ2-1,TGTGCCAGCAGTTTATCTTACGGGGAGCAGTTCTTC,CASSLSYGEQFF
TRBD2,.,TRBV29-1,TRBJ2-1,TGCAGCGTGGGTAGGACTAGCGGGACTTCTCCGGATAACAATGAGCAGTTCTTC,CSVGRTSGTSPDNNEQFF
.,.,TRBV30,TRBJ2-2,TGTGCCTGGAGAGGCAGGGCCAACACCGGGGAGCTGTTTTTT,CAWRGRANTGELFF
.,few,TRBV7-8,TRBJ2-1,TGTGCCAGCAGCTTAGCGCTGGCGCAGGGGTGGAATGAGCAGTTCTTC,CASSLALAQGWNEQFF
.,.,TRBV5-8,TRBJ1-5,TGTGCCAGCAACCCCGTAAGGTACGGGAATCAGCCCCAGCATTTT,CASNPVRYGNQPQHF
TRBD2,.,TRBV28,TRBJ2-3,TGTGCCAGCAGCCCTAACCAAACTAGCGGAGACACAGATACGCAGTATTTT,CASSPNQTSGDTDTQYF
TRBD1,few,TRBV28,TRBJ1-6,TGTGCCAGCAGTTACAGGGGAACCTATAATTCACCCCTCCACTTT,CASSYRGTYNSPLHF
.,.,TRBV7-4,TRBJ2-2,TGTGCCAGCAGCTTACTGGGGGCGCCTCCGGCTGCCGGGGAGCTGTTTTTT,CASSLLGAPPAAGELFF
.,.,TRBV10-1,TRBJ2-7,TGCGCCAGCAGTGCGGCTGGACAGCCCCCAAAGCAGTACTTC,CASSAAGQPPKQYF
.,few,TRBV6-6,TRBJ1-6,TGTGCCAGCGGAAACAGGGTGGGGAAATCTTCACCCCTCCACTTT,CASGNRVGKSSPLHF